This is a list of T cell receptor beta chains from one sample in a study of blood T cells in healthy people across ages. TCRdb re-called the 5' RACE reads through MiXCR, storing one row per CDR3 protein. The data contain 1.8 million or so distinct CDR3 sequences, 39% of them singletons. The sequenced sample consisted of blood. Every receptor here comes from a human donor in good health. Each CDR3 is given with its conserved first and last residue. D genes are given only for firm matches. Clone size is shown for a subset of rows, as once, few, many or a class of expanded clone.

CDR3aa	CDR3nt	v_gene	len	abundance	j_gene	d_gene
CASSQGLADYYEQYF	TGTGCCAGCAGCCAGGGACTAGCGGACTACTACGAGCAGTACTTC	TRBV14	15	NA	TRBJ2-7	TRBD2
CASSLATAWISSYNEQFF	TGTGCCAGCAGCTTAGCCACAGCATGGATTAGCTCCTACAATGAGCAGTTCTTC	TRBV7-9	18	NA	TRBJ2-1	NA
CASSRPGQGNGYTF	TGTGCCAGCAGCCGACCGGGACAGGGAAATGGCTACACCTTC	TRBV7-2	14	few	TRBJ1-2	TRBD1
CASRLGQEMGEQYF	TGTGCCAGCAGACTCGGACAGGAGATGGGCGAGCAGTACTTC	TRBV28	14	NA	TRBJ2-7	TRBD1
CAISESGRGANNEQFF	TGTGCCATCAGTGAGTCAGGGCGGGGGGCCAACAATGAGCAGTTCTTC	TRBV10-3	16	NA	TRBJ2-1	TRBD2
CASRPQGGEETQYF	TGCGCCAGCCGTCCACAGGGAGGAGAAGAGACCCAGTACTTC	TRBV5-1	14	NA	TRBJ2-5	NA
CASSQGWSRKNIQYF	TGTGCCAGCAGCCAAGGGTGGAGCAGAAAAAACATTCAGTACTTC	TRBV3-1	15	NA	TRBJ2-4	NA
CASSHGGTGEYNEQFF	TGTGCCAGTAGTCACGGCGGGACAGGGGAATACAATGAGCAGTTCTTC	TRBV19	16	once	TRBJ2-1	TRBD1
CASSWDYRGRGGYTF	TGTGCCAGCAGCTGGGACTACAGGGGGCGGGGTGGCTACACCTTC	TRBV7-2	15	NA	TRBJ1-2	TRBD1
CSASWGAHEQYF	TGCAGTGCTAGTTGGGGTGCCCACGAGCAGTACTTC	TRBV20-1	12	few	TRBJ2-7	NA
CASSQQLQTGSGETQYF	TGCGCCAGCAGCCAGCAGCTACAGACAGGGTCGGGAGAGACCCAGTACTTC	TRBV5-1	17	once	TRBJ2-5	TRBD1
CASSQDGSWLAGGGEQFF	TGCGCCAGCAGCCAAGATGGGTCGTGGCTAGCGGGGGGCGGGGAGCAGTTCTTC	TRBV4-1	18	NA	TRBJ2-1	TRBD2
CSARGQETLSGVQYF	TGCAGTGCTAGAGGCCAGGAGACCCTGAGCGGGGTGCAGTACTTC	TRBV20-1	15	NA	TRBJ2-7	TRBD2
CASSELGRLGGTEVFF	TGTGCCAGCAGTGAATTAGGAAGACTTGGGGGGACTGAAGTTTTCTTT	TRBV25-1	16	NA	TRBJ1-1	NA
CASSSDRAALAGGYTF	TGTGCCAGCAGCTCGGACAGGGCTGCCCTCGCGGGTGGCTACACCTTC	TRBV7-6	16	NA	TRBJ1-2	TRBD1
CASNLASLGAGGELFF	TGTGCCAGCAACTTAGCGTCTTTGGGGGCGGGCGGGGAGCTGTTTTTT	TRBV7-2	16	NA	TRBJ2-2	NA
CASSPSIGPGNTIYF	TGTGCCAGCAGCCCGTCCATCGGACCTGGAAACACCATATATTTT	TRBV14	15	once	TRBJ1-3	NA
CSVVGRAINYGYTF	TGCAGCGTTGTTGGCAGGGCTATTAACTATGGCTACACCTTC	TRBV29-1	14	few	TRBJ1-2	NA
CASSLPGQSTDTQYF	TGTGCCAGCAGCTTACCTGGACAGAGCACAGATACGCAGTATTTT	TRBV7-6	15	few	TRBJ2-3	NA
CASSQSGGPPQTQYF	TGTGCCAGCAGTCAATCCGGGGGGCCCCCTCAGACCCAGTACTTC	TRBV28	15	NA	TRBJ2-5	NA
CSAVRGSGYQETQYF	TGCAGTGCTGTTCGCGGGTCGGGGTACCAAGAGACCCAGTACTTC	TRBV20-1	15	NA	TRBJ2-5	NA
CSVERGGSYEQYF	TGCAGCGTTGAAAGGGGGGGGTCCTACGAGCAGTACTTC	TRBV29-1	13	few	TRBJ2-7	NA
CASSLMAGRLQETQYF	TGTGCCAGCAGCTTAATGGCAGGCCGACTCCAAGAGACCCAGTACTTC	TRBV7-9	16	once	TRBJ2-5	NA
CASSPRESGPQHF	TGTGCCAGCAGCCCCAGGGAGTCCGGGCCCCAGCATTTT	TRBV3-1	13	NA	TRBJ1-5	NA
CASSSTTLPYEQYF	TGCGCCAGCAGTTCTACGACCCTACCCTACGAGCAGTACTTC	TRBV5-1	14	NA	TRBJ2-7	NA
CASSYEGTPTNEKLFF	TGTGCCAGCAGTTATGAGGGGACGCCAACTAATGAAAAACTGTTTTTT	TRBV6-5	16	once	TRBJ1-4	NA
CASSLVGLTYGQYF	TGCGCCAGCAGCTTGGTCGGGCTGACCTACGGGCAGTACTTC	TRBV5-1	14	NA	TRBJ2-5	NA
CASSLVPPPEDEQFF	TGCGCCAGCAGCTTGGTGCCGCCTCCCGAGGATGAGCAGTTCTTC	TRBV5-1	15	NA	TRBJ2-1	NA
CASSQDPGQPTFHGHTF	TGCGCCAGCAGCCAAGATCCGGGACAGCCGACCTTCCATGGCCACACCTTC	TRBV4-1	17	NA	TRBJ1-2	TRBD1
CASSYSPFDREAEAFF	TGTGCCAGCAGTTACTCCCCCTTTGACAGGGAGGCTGAAGCTTTCTTT	TRBV6-5	16	once	TRBJ1-1	TRBD1
CASSYPSNRAGNEQFF	TGTGCCAGCAGCTACCCTTCCAACAGGGCTGGTAATGAGCAGTTCTTC	TRBV7-6	16	few	TRBJ2-1	NA
CAISQVDTDTQYF	TGTGCCATCAGTCAGGTTGACACAGATACGCAGTATTTT	TRBV10-3	13	NA	TRBJ2-3	NA
CSVTEYYEQYF	TGCAGCGTGACAGAATACTACGAGCAGTACTTC	TRBV29-1	11	many	TRBJ2-7	NA
CASRVRGGHSYEQYF	TGTGCCAGCAGGGTGCGGGGGGGCCACTCCTACGAGCAGTACTTC	TRBV6-5	15	few	TRBJ2-7	TRBD2
CASSYSHRLMNTEAFF	TGTGCCAGCAGTTACTCTCACCGTCTAATGAACACTGAAGCTTTCTTT	TRBV6-6	16	NA	TRBJ1-1	NA
CASSRRTGTTGELFF	TGTGCCAGCAGTAGAAGGACAGGGACCACCGGGGAGCTGTTTTTT	TRBV12-3/TRBV12-4	15	NA	TRBJ2-2	TRBD1
CASSLVGDGEQFF	TGTGCCAGCAGTCTTGTAGGGGATGGTGAGCAGTTCTTC	TRBV11-2	13	NA	TRBJ2-1	NA
CASSPGLAVYNEQFF	TGTGCCAGCAGTCCGGGACTAGCGGTATACAATGAGCAGTTCTTC	TRBV7-3	15	many	TRBJ2-1	TRBD2
CASSSSMNTEAFF	TGTGCCAGCTCTTCCAGCATGAACACTGAAGCTTTCTTT	TRBV7-9	13	many	TRBJ1-1	NA
CSARDLLAGGTDTRYF	TGCAGTGCTAGGGATCTCCTCGCGGGGGGCACAGATACGCGGTATTTT	TRBV20-1	16	NA	TRBJ2-3	TRBD2
CASSLGAPTPSGNTIYF	TGTGCCAGCAGCTTAGGGGCCCCCACTCCCTCTGGAAACACCATATATTTT	TRBV13	17	NA	TRBJ1-3	NA
CASSFGQPNEQFF	TGTGCCAGCAGCTTTGGACAGCCTAATGAGCAGTTCTTC	TRBV5-6	13	many	TRBJ2-1	NA
CASSLLGIRETQYF	TGTGCCAGCAGCTTACTCGGGATTCGGGAGACCCAGTACTTC	TRBV7-2	14	NA	TRBJ2-5	NA
CASSPDRVSTDMQYF	TGTGCCAGCAGCCCGGACAGGGTGAGCACAGATATGCAGTATTTT	TRBV12-3/TRBV12-4	15	NA	TRBJ2-3	TRBD1
CASSSYRGIDGYTF	TGTGCCAGCAGCTCCTACAGGGGCATTGATGGCTACACCTTC	TRBV7-2	14	few	TRBJ1-2	TRBD1
CATSRRQGSAKNIQYF	TGTGCCACCAGCAGAAGACAGGGGTCGGCCAAAAACATTCAGTACTTC	TRBV15	16	NA	TRBJ2-4	TRBD1
CASSLFGLAGGYEQYF	TGTGCCAGCAGCCTCTTCGGACTAGCGGGAGGCTACGAGCAGTACTTC	TRBV3-1	16	few	TRBJ2-7	TRBD2
CASSLGRARRNEKLFF	TGTGCCAGCAGCTTAGGGAGGGCGCGTAGGAATGAAAAACTGTTTTTT	TRBV7-8	16	few	TRBJ1-4	NA
CASSLWGEEPEAFF	TGTGCCAGCAGCTTATGGGGAGAGGAACCTGAAGCTTTCTTT	TRBV7-9	14	NA	TRBJ1-1	NA
CSTRPPIGEQFF	TGCAGTACTAGACCCCCCATCGGTGAGCAGTTCTTC	TRBV20-1	12	NA	TRBJ2-1	NA
CASSFLDEQFF	TGTGCCAGCAGTTTTCTAGATGAGCAGTTCTTC	TRBV28	11	many	TRBJ2-1	NA
CASSASWGEDGYTF	TGCGCCAGCAGCGCCTCGTGGGGGGAGGATGGCTACACCTTC	TRBV5-1	14	NA	TRBJ1-2	NA
CASSERTPNQPQHF	TGTGCCAGCAGTGAACGTACACCCAATCAGCCCCAGCATTTT	TRBV2	14	many	TRBJ1-5	NA
CASSQTAGNTIYF	TGTGCCAGCAGCCAGACAGCTGGAAACACCATATATTTT	TRBV12-3/TRBV12-4	13	NA	TRBJ1-3	NA
CASSRGGGQGTEAFF	TGTGCCAGCTCCCGGGGTGGGGGGCAAGGCACTGAAGCTTTCTTT	TRBV18	15	NA	TRBJ1-1	NA